This T cell receptor beta chain was documented in a study of CD8 T cells in Susac syndrome. The CDR3 totals 15 residues. Germline V gives CDR1 DFQATT, CDR2 SNEGSKA (reference sequence). Trimming took off 1 base at V and 8 bases at J, with 18 bases between the two ends. A quantity of roughly 0.5 to 1 ug RNA underwent reverse transcription using random hexamers. Using its own MiXCR run on the immunoSEQ multiplex PCR reads, TCRdb lists one record per CDR3 protein. The data show about 300,000 distinct CDR3 sequences, 65% to 90% seen once. Sequenced sample: CD8+ T cells from PBMCs. This chain joins TRBV20-1 and TRBJ2-1, with D tentatively TRBD2 (5 bases). The source of this sequence is a human donor with multiple sclerosis. CDR3 in amino acids: CSARGRQESVHEQFF. Written as DNA, the CDR3 is TGCAGTGCTAGAGGGAGGCAGGAAAGCGTACATGAGCAGTTCTTC.